The 15 T cell receptor beta chains below all came from one sample that was sequenced in a study of blood T cell repertoires in COVID-19 (dated by TCRdb to about 2020). The library was produced with the immunoSEQ multiplex PCR assay. TCRdb obtained this table from immuneACCESS and retained in-frame rearrangements with V and J assigned. These tables miss some clones; where compared with another copy, unresolved V genes account for less than half of the shortfall, and the remainder is unexplained. The table for this sample lists 230,000 or so clones; 70% to 85% of them were counted only once. The ten most abundant clones make up 2% to 2.5% of the sample. Sequencing was carried out using peripheral blood. These receptors all come from a man aged 35-49 years who had recovered from COVID-19.

The J gene is TRBJ1-3, the V gene TRBV18, with D perhaps matching TRBD1 (6 bases). Trimming pared 0 bases from V and 5 bases from J, leaving 23 bases between. The V gene's germline CDR1 is KGHSH and CDR2 LQKENI. The length of the CDR3 is 19 residues. In DNA, the CDR3 is TGTGCCAGCTCACCACCGATAATTTCCGCGGGGGGCGCGAGAAACACCATATATTTT. Translated, it gives CASSPPIISAGGARNTIYF.

CDR3 in amino acids: CASSFRDRTSGYTF. The DNA of the CDR3 is TGTGCCAGCAGTTTCCGCGACAGGACCTCGGGCTACACCTTC. V is TRBV27 and J is TRBJ1-2, with a possible D match to TRBD1 (6 bases). This CDR3 region has 14 residues. V lost 3 bases, J lost 8 bases, and 16 bases lay in between. CDR1 MNHEY and CDR2 SMNVEV come from the germline V gene (reference sequence).

V usage is TRBV7-2 and J usage is TRBJ2-2, with D unclear. Germline CDR1 is SGHTA and CDR2 is FQGNSA. CDR3 length: 15 amino acids. Trimming removed 5 bases at V and 2 bases at J, with 12 bases between. DNA of the CDR3: TGTGCCAGCAGCCCTATTCTCGGTAACACCGGGGAGCTGTTTTTT. As protein: CASSPILGNTGELFF.

The J gene is TRBJ1-3, the V gene TRBV5-1, with D possibly TRBD1 on 6 matching bases. The CDR3 spans 16 residues. Germline V CDR1 and CDR2: SGHRS, YFSETQ. V dropped 4 bases and J dropped 0 bases, with 14 bases sitting between them. CDR3 amino acids: CASSPQGGSSGNTIYF. DNA of the CDR3: TGCGCCAGCAGCCCACAGGGCGGGAGCTCTGGAAACACCATATATTTT. The full variable domain, in which reference TRBV5-1 and TRBJ1-3 provide the parts outside the CDR3, is KAGVTQTPRYLIKTRGQQVTLSCSPISGHRSVSWYQQTPGQGLQFLFEYFSETQRNKGNFPGRFSGRQFSNSRSEMNVSTLELGDSALYLCASSPQGGSSGNTIYFGEGSWLTVV.

The chain recombines TRBV7-2 with TRBJ1-6; maybe TRBD1 (6 bases). In germline, CDR1 is SGHTA, CDR2 FQGNSA. The ends were cut back, 5 bases at V and 6 bases at J, with 17 bases in the middle. The CDR3 covers 16 residues. The CDR3 protein is CASSVRAGQINSPLHF. The CDR3, as DNA: TGTGCCAGCAGCGTAAGAGCCGGACAGATTAATTCACCCCTCCACTTT.

V usage is TRBV3-1 (or the pseudogene TRBV3-2) and J usage is TRBJ2-4; 8 bases map to TRBD1. The germline CDR1 and CDR2 sequences are LGHDT and YNNKEL (reference sequence). CDR3 size: 16 residues. With V trimmed by 6 bases and J by 4 bases, 11 bases remained unmatched. The CDR3 sequence is CASRPGAGQVKNIQYF. The CDR3 nucleotides read TGTGCCAGCAGACCGGGGGCGGGACAGGTGAAAAACATTCAGTACTTC.

The chain carries TRBV2 and TRBJ2-2, with TRBD1 matching over 10 bases. The length of the CDR3 is 15 residues. Germline V lookup: CDR1 SNHLY, CDR2 FYNNEI. Trimming cost V 6 bases and J 4 bases; bases outside gene matches: 5. CDR3 residues: CASRGDRGRTGELFF. The CDR3 nucleotides are TGTGCCAGCAGAGGTGACAGGGGGCGCACCGGGGAGCTGTTTTTT.

The rearrangement joins TRBV2 to TRBJ2-1; D possibly corresponds to TRBD1 (5 bases). The germline gives CDR1 SNHLY, CDR2 FYNNEI. Trimming removed 3 bases from V and 0 bases from J, with 15 bases in between. CDR3 length: 17 amino acids. As DNA, the CDR3 is TGTGCCAGCAGTGATCCGACAGAACATAGCTCCTACAATGAGCAGTTCTTC. It translates to CASSDPTEHSSYNEQFF.

The chain carries TRBV18 and TRBJ1-1; D ambiguous. Germline V gene sequence: CDR1 KGHSH, CDR2 LQKENI. The CDR3 spans 12 residues. With 8 bases removed from V and 1 base from J, the gap between germline ends came to 8 bases. This CDR3 reads CASTDGNTEAFF. DNA of the CDR3: TGTGCCAGCACAGATGGGAACACTGAAGCTTTCTTT. The variable domain in full, completed from reference TRBV18 and TRBJ1-1, reads NAGVMQNPRHLVRRRGQEARLRCSPMKGHSHVYWYRQLPEEGLKFMVYLQKENIIDESGMPKERFSAEFPKEGPSILRIQQVVRGDSAAYFCASTDGNTEAFFGQGTRLTVV.

V is TRBV2 and J is TRBJ2-3; 9 bases are shared with TRBD1. Looked up from germline, CDR1 is SNHLY and CDR2 is FYNNEI. V lost 3 bases to trimming and J lost 6 bases; unmatched junction nucleotides: 10. CDR3 length equals 16 residues. CDR3: CASSDIVGQGFDTQYF. CDR3 nucleotides: TGTGCCAGCAGTGATATAGTGGGACAGGGTTTCGATACGCAGTATTTT.

The CDR3 nucleotides read TGTGCCAGCAGCCCCCACCCTAGCGGGAGGCGGTACGAGCAGTACTTC. It yields the protein CASSPHPSGRRYEQYF. The chain joins TRBV5-4 to TRBJ2-7, with 11 nucleotides matching TRBD2. CDR3 size: 16 residues. CDR1 and CDR2 (germline): SGHNT, YYREEE (reference sequence). With V trimmed by 4 bases and J by 4 bases, 10 bases remained unmatched.

In this sample, this clone turned up a few times. Here the CDR3 DNA reads TGTGCCAGCAGCTTAGGGCTGGGGAGAACTGAAGCTTTCTTT. Its translation is CASSLGLGRTEAFF. J is TRBJ1-1 and V is TRBV7-2, with no clear D. Trimming left V 1 base short and J 5 bases short, with 11 bases between. Germline V gene sequence: CDR1 SGHTA, CDR2 FQGNSA. This CDR3 is built from 14 residues.

This chain connects TRBV7-8 to TRBJ2-6; D gene ambiguous. V lost 5 bases and J 0 bases, leaving 11 bases between the germline ends. The CDR3 is made up of 16 amino acids. Germline assignment: CDR1 SGHVS and CDR2 FQNEAQ. The CDR3 DNA sequence: TGTGCCAGCAGCCAGAGGCGGCTCTCTGGGGCCAACGTCCTGACTTTC. Translating gives CASSQRRLSGANVLTF.

The chain carries TRBV5-6 and TRBJ2-2, with D unresolved. The CDR3 sequence is 13 residues long. The V gene lost 5 bases and the J gene lost 1 base, with 6 bases spanning the gap. Germline V lookup: CDR1 SGHDT, CDR2 YYEEEE. The CDR3 nucleotides are TGTGCCAGCAGTATTTGGAACACCGGGGAGCTGTTTTTT. It codes for CASSIWNTGELFF.

The chain is built from TRBV4-3 and TRBJ2-1, with 9 nucleotides matching TRBD2. The J segment lost 3 bases and the V segment lost 2 bases, leaving 5 bases of the junction unmatched. Germline CDR1 is LGHNA and CDR2 is YSLEER. The CDR3 sequence is 16 residues long. Here the CDR3 reads CASSQNASGDYNEQFF. In nucleotides, the CDR3 is TGCGCCAGCAGCCAAAATGCTAGCGGGGACTACAATGAGCAGTTCTTC.